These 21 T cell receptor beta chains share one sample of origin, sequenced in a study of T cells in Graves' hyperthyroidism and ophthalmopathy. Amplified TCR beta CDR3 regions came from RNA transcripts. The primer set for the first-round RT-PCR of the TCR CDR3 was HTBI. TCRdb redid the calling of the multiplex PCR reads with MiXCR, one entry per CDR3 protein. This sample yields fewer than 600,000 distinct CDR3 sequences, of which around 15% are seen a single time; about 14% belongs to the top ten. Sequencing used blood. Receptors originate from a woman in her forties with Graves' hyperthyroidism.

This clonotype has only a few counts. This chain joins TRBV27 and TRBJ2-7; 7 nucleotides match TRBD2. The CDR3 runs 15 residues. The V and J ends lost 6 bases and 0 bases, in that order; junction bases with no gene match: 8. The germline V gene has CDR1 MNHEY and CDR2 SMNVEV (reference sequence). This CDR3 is CASSGWASGSYEQYF. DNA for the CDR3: TGTGCCAGCAGCGGCTGGGCTAGCGGCTCCTACGAGCAGTACTTC.

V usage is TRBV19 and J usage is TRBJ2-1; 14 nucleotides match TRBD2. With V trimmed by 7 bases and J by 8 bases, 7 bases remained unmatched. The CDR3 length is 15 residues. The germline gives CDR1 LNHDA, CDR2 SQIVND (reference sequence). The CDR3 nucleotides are TGTGCCAGTACCCCCGGGACTAGCGGGAGCGATGAGCAGTTCTTC. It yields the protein CASTPGTSGSDEQFF.

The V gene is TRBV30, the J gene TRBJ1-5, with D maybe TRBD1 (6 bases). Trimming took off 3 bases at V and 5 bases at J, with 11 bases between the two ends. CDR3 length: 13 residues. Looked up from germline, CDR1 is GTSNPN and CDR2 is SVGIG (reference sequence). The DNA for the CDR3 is TGTGCCTGGAGCACAGGGTGGGATCAGCCCCAGCATTTT. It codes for CAWSTGWDQPQHF.

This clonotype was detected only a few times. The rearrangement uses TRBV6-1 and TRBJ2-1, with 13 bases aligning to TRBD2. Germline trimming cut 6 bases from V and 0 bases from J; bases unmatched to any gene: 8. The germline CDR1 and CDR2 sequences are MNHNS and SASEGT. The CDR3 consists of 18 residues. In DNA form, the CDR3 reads TGTGCCAGCAGAGGAACTAGCGGGAGGGCCAGCTCCTACAATGAGCAGTTCTTC. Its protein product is CASRGTSGRASSYNEQFF.

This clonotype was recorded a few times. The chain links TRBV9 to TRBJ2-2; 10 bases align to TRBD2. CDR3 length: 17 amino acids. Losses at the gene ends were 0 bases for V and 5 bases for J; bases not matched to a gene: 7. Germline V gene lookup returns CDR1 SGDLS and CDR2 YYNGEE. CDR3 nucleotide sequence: TGTGCCAGCAGCGTAGGTAGCGGGAGGTTAAGGACCGGGGAGCTGTTTTTT. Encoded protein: CASSVGSGRLRTGELFF.

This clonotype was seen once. CDR3 protein: CASSVALGPLSGNTIYF. CDR3 in DNA: TGTGCCAGCAGCGTAGCTTTGGGTCCACTCTCTGGAAACACCATATATTTT. V gene TRBV9 combines with J gene TRBJ1-3; no firm D call. Between the trimmed V and J ends, which lost 0 bases and 0 bases, there was a span of 13 bases. Germline V lookup: CDR1 SGDLS, CDR2 YYNGEE. This CDR3 contains 17 residues.

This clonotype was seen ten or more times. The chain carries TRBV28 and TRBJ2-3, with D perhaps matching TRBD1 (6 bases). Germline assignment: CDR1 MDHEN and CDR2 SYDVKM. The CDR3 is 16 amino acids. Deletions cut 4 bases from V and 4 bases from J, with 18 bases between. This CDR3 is CASSSIPGQLADTQYF. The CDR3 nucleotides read TGTGCCAGCAGTTCCATTCCGGGACAACTGGCAGATACGCAGTATTTT.

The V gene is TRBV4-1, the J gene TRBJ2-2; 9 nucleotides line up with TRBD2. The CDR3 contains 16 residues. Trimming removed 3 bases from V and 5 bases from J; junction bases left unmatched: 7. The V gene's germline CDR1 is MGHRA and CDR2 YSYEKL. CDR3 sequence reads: CASSQGRAGGTGELFF. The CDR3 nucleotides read TGCGCCAGCAGCCAGGGCCGAGCGGGAGGAACCGGGGAGCTGTTTTTT.

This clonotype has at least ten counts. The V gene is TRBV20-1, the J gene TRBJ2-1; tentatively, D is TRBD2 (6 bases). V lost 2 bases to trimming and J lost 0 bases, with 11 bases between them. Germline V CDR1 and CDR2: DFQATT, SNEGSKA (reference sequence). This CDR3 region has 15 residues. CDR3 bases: TGCAGTGCTAGATTTAGCGGTAGCTCCTACAATGAGCAGTTCTTC. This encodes CSARFSGSSYNEQFF.

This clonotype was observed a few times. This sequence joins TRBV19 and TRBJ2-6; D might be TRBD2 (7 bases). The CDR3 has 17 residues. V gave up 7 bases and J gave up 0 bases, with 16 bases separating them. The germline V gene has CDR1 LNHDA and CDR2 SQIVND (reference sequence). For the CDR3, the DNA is TGTGCCAGTACCCAAAGGGGGGGCAGCTCTGGGGCCAACGTCCTGACTTTC. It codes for CASTQRGGSSGANVLTF.

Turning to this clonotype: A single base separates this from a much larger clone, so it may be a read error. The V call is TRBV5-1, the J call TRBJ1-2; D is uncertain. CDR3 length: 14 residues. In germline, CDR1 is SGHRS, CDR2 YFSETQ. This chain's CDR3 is CARSSTRGSYGYTF. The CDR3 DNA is TGCGCCCGCAGCTCTACGCGCGGGAGCTATGGCTACACCTTC. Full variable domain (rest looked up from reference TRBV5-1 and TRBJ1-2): KAGVTQTPRYLIKTRGQQVTLSCSPISGHRSVSWYQQTPGQGLQFLFEYFSETQRNKGNFPGRFSGRQFSNSRSEMNVSTLELGDSALYLCARSSTRGSYGYTFGSGTRLTVV.

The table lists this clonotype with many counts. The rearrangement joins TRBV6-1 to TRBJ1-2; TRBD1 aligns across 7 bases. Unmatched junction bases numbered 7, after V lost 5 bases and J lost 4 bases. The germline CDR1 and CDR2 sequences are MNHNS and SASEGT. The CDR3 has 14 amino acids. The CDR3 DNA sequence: TGTGCCAGCAGTCCCCAGACAGGGCCCTATGGCTACACCTTC. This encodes CASSPQTGPYGYTF.

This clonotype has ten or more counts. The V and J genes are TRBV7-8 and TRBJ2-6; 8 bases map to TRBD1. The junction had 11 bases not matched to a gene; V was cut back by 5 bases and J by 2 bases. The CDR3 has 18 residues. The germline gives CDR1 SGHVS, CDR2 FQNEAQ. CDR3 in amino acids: CASSLGGQGLAGANVLTF. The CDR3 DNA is TGTGCCAGCAGCCTAGGTGGACAGGGTTTGGCTGGGGCCAACGTCCTGACTTTC.

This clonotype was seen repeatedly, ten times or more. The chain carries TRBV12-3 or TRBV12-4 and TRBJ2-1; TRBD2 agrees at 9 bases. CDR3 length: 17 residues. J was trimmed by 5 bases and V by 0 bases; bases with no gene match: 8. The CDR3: CASSLALGSGRDNEQFF. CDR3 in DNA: TGTGCCAGCAGTTTAGCCCTTGGTAGCGGGAGAGACAATGAGCAGTTCTTC.

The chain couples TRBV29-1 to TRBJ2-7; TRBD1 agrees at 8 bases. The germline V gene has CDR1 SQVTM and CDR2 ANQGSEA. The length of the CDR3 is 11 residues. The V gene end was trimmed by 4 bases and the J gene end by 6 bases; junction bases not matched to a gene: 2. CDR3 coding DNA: TGCAGCGTTGCCAGGGGGCGCGAGCAGTACTTC. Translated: CSVARGREQYF.

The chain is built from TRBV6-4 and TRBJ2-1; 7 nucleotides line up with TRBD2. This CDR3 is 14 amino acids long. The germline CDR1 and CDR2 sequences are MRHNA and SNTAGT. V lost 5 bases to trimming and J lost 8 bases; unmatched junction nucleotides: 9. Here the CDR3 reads CASSPNPGRDEQFF. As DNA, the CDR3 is TGTGCCAGCAGTCCGAACCCGGGGAGGGATGAGCAGTTCTTC.

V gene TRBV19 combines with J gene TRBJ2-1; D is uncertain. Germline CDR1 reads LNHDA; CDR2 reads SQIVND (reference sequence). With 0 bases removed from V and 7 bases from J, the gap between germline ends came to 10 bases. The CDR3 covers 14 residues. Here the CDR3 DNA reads TGTGCCAGTAGTATAGAGAGGCAGCCGAATGAGCAGTTCTTC. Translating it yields CASSIERQPNEQFF.

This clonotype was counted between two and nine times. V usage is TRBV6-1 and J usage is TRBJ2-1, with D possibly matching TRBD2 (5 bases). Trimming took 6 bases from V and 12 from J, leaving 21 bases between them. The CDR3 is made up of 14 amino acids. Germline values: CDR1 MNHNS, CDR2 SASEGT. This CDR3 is CASRSLAVPEGQFF. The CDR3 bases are TGTGCCAGCAGATCCTTGGCCGTGCCTGAGGGGCAGTTCTTC.

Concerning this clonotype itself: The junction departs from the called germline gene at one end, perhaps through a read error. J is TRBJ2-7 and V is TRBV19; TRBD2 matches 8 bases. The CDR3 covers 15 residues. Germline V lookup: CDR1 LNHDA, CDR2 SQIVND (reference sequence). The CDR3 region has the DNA TGTGCCGGTAGTGCCTCGGGGGGGAACGGATACGAGCAGTACTTC. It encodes CAGSASGGNGYEQYF.

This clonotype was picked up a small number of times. CDR3 in amino acids: CASSWGTEKLFF. The CDR3 DNA sequence: TGTGCCAGCAGTTGGGGGACTGAAAAACTGTTTTTT. The chain joins TRBV28 to TRBJ1-4, with D possibly TRBD1 on 5 matching bases. Per the germline V gene, CDR1 is MDHEN and CDR2 is SYDVKM. V was trimmed by 4 bases and J by 7 bases, leaving 7 bases between them. This CDR3 region has 12 residues.

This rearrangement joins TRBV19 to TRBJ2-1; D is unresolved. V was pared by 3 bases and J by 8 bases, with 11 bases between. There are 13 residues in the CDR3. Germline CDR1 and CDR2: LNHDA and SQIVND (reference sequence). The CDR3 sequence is CASSISLVDEQFF. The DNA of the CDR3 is TGTGCCAGTAGTATCAGCTTGGTGGATGAGCAGTTCTTC.